These 7 T cell receptor beta chains came from one sample sequenced in a study of blood T cells in healthy people across ages. PCR was performed a second time for about 6 to 12 cycles using a sample-barcoded 5' primer and a J-beta primer mix. TCRdb reprocessed the 5' RACE reads with MiXCR, giving one entry per CDR3 protein. The data show hundreds of thousands of distinct CDR3 sequences, less than 80% seen once. The sequenced sample was blood. The receptors derive from a young man in good health.

V gene TRBV6-4 combines with J gene TRBJ2-7; 10 nucleotides match TRBD1. V lost 2 bases and J lost 7; bases outside the gene matches: 11. Germline-derived CDR1 and CDR2 are MRHNA and SNTAGT. The CDR3 sequence is 16 residues long. The CDR3 reads CASSDQGGQGYNEQYF. The CDR3 DNA sequence: TGTGCCAGCAGTGACCAGGGGGGACAGGGGTACAATGAGCAGTACTTC.

The chain joins TRBV4-3 to TRBJ2-7; 7 nucleotides agree with TRBD2. Germline V gives CDR1 LGHNA, CDR2 YSLEER. The CDR3 consists of 20 residues. V trimming: 3 bases; J trimming: 5 bases; junction bases outside the gene matches: 25. The CDR3 here is CASSHAGGSRRVGGRNEQYF. The DNA for the CDR3 is TGCGCCAGCAGCCACGCTGGTGGCAGTCGGCGAGTGGGGGGGAGGAACGAGCAGTACTTC.

In its sample, this clonotype was seen a few times. V usage is TRBV5-1 and J usage is TRBJ1-2, with a possible D match to TRBD1 (5 bases). Germline CDR1 reads SGHRS; CDR2 reads YFSETQ. This CDR3 region has 15 residues. Trimming took 0 bases from V and 6 from J, leaving 15 bases between them. The CDR3 spells CASSLEPGRSDGYTF. Written as DNA, the CDR3 is TGCGCCAGCAGCTTGGAACCGGGACGGTCGGATGGCTACACCTTC.

The table lists this clonotype with a few counts. V and J are TRBV7-2 and TRBJ1-6, with 10 bases that match TRBD1. This CDR3 is built from 14 residues. J lost 12 bases, V lost 5 bases, and 7 bases had no gene match. Germline-derived CDR1 and CDR2 are SGHTA and FQGNSA. CDR3 in DNA: TGTGCCAGCAGCGACGGGACAGGGGTGAAACCCCTCCACTTT. It codes for CASSDGTGVKPLHF.

This clonotype was counted a single time. V usage is TRBV6-6 and J usage is TRBJ2-7; TRBD1 agrees at 8 bases. The J call is doubtful: the DNA matches TRBJ2-5 better. The length of the CDR3 is 16 residues. Germline-derived CDR1 and CDR2 are MNHNY and SVGAGI (reference sequence). The DNA for the CDR3 is TGTGCCAGCAGTTCCAGACAGGGGCCGGGCCAAGAGACCCAGTACTTC. Translation gives CASSSRQGPGQETQYF.

Turning to this clonotype: At one of its ends the junction is not consistent with the germline gene, which may arise from a read error. The chain is built from TRBV5-1 and TRBJ2-1, with 7 bases lining up with TRBD2. Germline values: CDR1 SGHRS, CDR2 YFSETQ. The CDR3 has 17 residues. CDR3 amino acids: CASGLESTSYQYNEQFF. The CDR3 nucleotides are TGCGCCAGCGGCTTGGAGTCGACTAGCTACCAATACAATGAGCAGTTCTTC.

The sample holds a few counts of this clonotype. The chain has TRBV7-9 and TRBJ2-7; 9 bases match TRBD1. The length of the CDR3 is 19 residues. The V and J ends lost 1 base and 3 bases, in that order; junction bases with no gene match: 16. Germline V gene lookup returns CDR1 SEHNR and CDR2 FQNEAQ (reference sequence). The CDR3 is CASSLVGWTGAQSFYEQYF. CDR3 sequence (DNA): TGTGCCAGCAGCTTAGTCGGGTGGACAGGGGCCCAATCCTTCTACGAGCAGTACTTC.